The 27 T cell receptor beta chains below all came from one sample that was sequenced in a study of Ad26.COV2.S vaccination and SARS-CoV-2 variants. Here immunoSEQ multiplex PCR was the method, and the copy in TCRdb shows in-frame clones only, minus some. The sample includes fewer than 500,000 clones, around nine tenths of them seen just once. The treatment: about 20 received Ad26.COV2.S at low or high dose, single or two shots; roughly five received placebo; per-sample allocation not given. Repertoires come from day 63 after the first vaccine or placebo injection. Here the sequenced sample was peripheral blood, taken in a trial of Ad26.COV2.S vaccine versus placebo. Source of these receptors: a person between 18 and 59 years old who received the Ad26.COV2.S COVID-19 vaccine or a placebo.

The rearrangement joins TRBV28 to TRBJ1-6; perhaps TRBD1 as D (5 bases). V gave up 3 bases and J gave up 13 bases, with 7 bases separating them. The CDR3 has 11 residues. Germline CDR1 is MDHEN and CDR2 is SYDVKM. This chain's CDR3 is CASSLWGPLHF. The CDR3 DNA follows: TGTGCCAGCAGTTTGTGGGGCCCCCTCCACTTT. Based on the CDR3 plus reference TRBV28 and TRBJ1-6, the full variable domain is DVKVTQSSRYLVKRTGEKVFLECVQDMDHENMFWYRQDPGLGLRLIYFSYDVKMKEKGDIPEGYSVSREKKERFSLILESASTNQTSMYLCASSLWGPLHFGNGTRLTVT.

The CDR3 region is CASSSNREQFF. The CDR3 DNA sequence: TGTGCCAGCAGTTCGAACCGAGAGCAGTTCTTC. This chain links TRBV6-5 with TRBJ2-1; D is ambiguous. Germline-derived CDR1 and CDR2 are MNHEY and SVGAGI. Trimming pared 4 bases from V and 10 bases from J, leaving 8 bases between. CDR3 length equals 11 residues.

CDR3 in DNA: TGTGCCAGCAGCCAAGAGCCAGGGTTTTATCGCCACTTT. Translating it yields CASSQEPGFYRHF. The chain combines TRBV3-1 (or the pseudogene TRBV3-2) with TRBJ1-6; possibly TRBD1 for D (5 bases). Germline CDR1 and CDR2: LGHDT and YNNKEL (reference sequence). Trimming removed 0 bases from V and 18 bases from J, with 15 bases in between. This CDR3 is built from 13 residues.

This chain joins TRBV18 and TRBJ1-2, with D maybe TRBD1 (6 bases). Between the trimmed V and J ends, which lost 2 bases and 1 base, there was a span of 14 bases. The CDR3 totals 16 residues. Per germline, CDR1 KGHSH and CDR2 LQKENI. DNA of the CDR3: TGTGCCAGCTCACCAGTGGGGGCTGCCCTTAACTATGGCTACACCTTC. Protein sequence: CASSPVGAALNYGYTF.

The chain joins TRBV19 to TRBJ2-7; 8 positions match TRBD1. The CDR3 is 13 residues long. Trimming took 4 bases from V and 7 from J; bases not matched to a gene: 6. Germline V gene data show CDR1 as LNHDA and CDR2 as SQIVND (reference sequence). CDR3 residues: CASSTGQGPEQYF. The DNA of the CDR3 is TGTGCCAGTAGTACAGGACAGGGCCCGGAGCAGTACTTC.

Turning to this clone: Since a far larger clone is one base different, this is likely a read error. This CDR3 is also generated by other DNA sequences in the sample. The V and J genes are TRBV6-5 and TRBJ2-7; 7 bases agree with TRBD1. Unmatched junction bases numbered 3, after V lost 6 bases and J lost 1 base. The CDR3 runs to 13 residues. Germline CDR1 is MNHEY and CDR2 is SVGAGI. The CDR3 DNA reads as TGTGCCAGCAGCCGGGACAGATCCTACGAGCAGTACTTC. It yields the protein CASSRDRSYEQYF.

The chain employs TRBV21-1 and TRBJ2-7; the D call of TRBD2 is as the table states it, not checked on the DNA. TRBV21-1 is deemed a pseudogene. This CDR3 region has 13 residues. CDR3 sequence (DNA): TGTGCCAGCAGCGAGTACCTCTCCTACGAGCAGTACTTC. Amino acids: CASSEYLSYEQYF.

The J gene is TRBJ2-7, the V gene TRBV11-2, with 7 bases that match TRBD2. CDR3 length equals 14 residues. Germline trimming cut 5 bases from V and 2 bases from J; bases unmatched to any gene: 6. In germline, CDR1 is SGHAT, CDR2 FQNNGV. For the CDR3, the DNA is TGTGCCAGCAGCCCCCGACTAGCAGCCTACGAGCAGTACTTC. Translated: CASSPRLAAYEQYF.

This chain connects TRBV25-1 to TRBJ2-2; 10 nucleotides line up with TRBD2. The CDR3 loop spans 14 amino acids. The J segment lost 7 bases and the V segment lost 4 bases, leaving 3 bases of the junction unmatched. The germline gives CDR1 MGHDK, CDR2 SYGVNS. The CDR3 loop reads CASSGLAGDGELFF. The CDR3 region has the DNA TGTGCCAGCAGTGGCCTAGCGGGAGACGGGGAGCTGTTTTTT.

In this sample, this clone turned up once. The chain employs TRBV5-1 and TRBJ2-2, with TRBD1 identical over 10 bases. In germline, CDR1 is SGHRS, CDR2 YFSETQ. J was trimmed by 4 bases and V by 4 bases; bases with no gene match: 7. The CDR3 totals 16 residues. The CDR3, as DNA: TGCGCCAGCAGCATGGGACAGGGGCCAACCACCGGGGAGCTGTTTTTT. Protein: CASSMGQGPTTGELFF.

V and J are TRBV18 and TRBJ2-6; 9 bases are a match to TRBD1. The CDR3 totals 23 residues. V shed 1 base, J shed 1 base, and the junction held 20 bases outside the gene matches. CDR1 and CDR2 (germline): KGHSH, LQKENI. The CDR3 nucleotides are TGTGCCAGCTCACCACGTGATGGGGTTCTACGGGGACAGGGACTGTCTGGGGCCAACGTCCTGACTTTC. Residues: CASSPRDGVLRGQGLSGANVLTF.

V usage is TRBV7-2 and J usage is TRBJ2-3; the D gene could be TRBD1 or TRBD2 (5 bases each). The V and J ends lost 2 bases and 2 bases respectively, with 11 bases between them. There are 15 residues in the CDR3. CDR1 SGHTA and CDR2 FQGNSA come from the germline V gene. The CDR3 is CASSLLPGTTDTQYF. CDR3 nucleotides: TGTGCCAGCAGCTTACTTCCTGGGACCACAGATACGCAGTATTTT.

The V and J genes are TRBV2 and TRBJ1-1; TRBD1 matches at 10 bases. The germline V gene encodes CDR1 SNHLY and CDR2 FYNNEI. V trimming: 7 bases; J trimming: 3 bases; junction bases outside the gene matches: 14. This CDR3 spans 17 amino acids. The CDR3 nucleotides read TGTGCCAGCATTCAGACAGGGGGCTCGTGGAGGGACACTGAAGCTTTCTTT. Translated: CASIQTGGSWRDTEAFF.

The rearrangement links TRBV28 to TRBJ2-7; weak D call: TRBD2 (7 bases). The CDR3 has 15 residues. V gave up 1 base and J gave up 2 bases, with 12 bases separating them. The germline CDR1 and CDR2 sequences are MDHEN and SYDVKM. DNA for the CDR3: TGTGCCAGCAGTTTATTAGGGGGAGGGCCCTACGAGCAGTACTTC. Its translation: CASSLLGGGPYEQYF.

The chain uses TRBV13 and TRBJ2-7; TRBD1 is a possible D gene (5 bases). Germline V lookup: CDR1 PRHDT, CDR2 FYEKMQ (reference sequence). This CDR3 contains 11 residues. Trimming cost V 2 bases and J 6 bases, with 5 bases left between them. CDR3 sequence: CASSLRGEQYF. The CDR3, as DNA: TGTGCCAGCAGCTTAAGGGGCGAGCAGTACTTC.

This sequence joins TRBV12-3 or TRBV12-4 and TRBJ2-1; D remains unclear. Trimming removed 5 bases at V and 8 bases at J, with 7 bases between. The CDR3 sequence is 11 residues long. The CDR3 loop is CASSVGDEQFF. The CDR3 region has the DNA TGTGCCAGCAGTGTGGGCGATGAGCAGTTCTTC.

This chain uses TRBV29-1 with TRBJ2-3, with 9 bases fitting TRBD2. This CDR3 is 14 amino acids long. Germline CDR1 is SQVTM and CDR2 is ANQGSEA. Trimming at V came to 3 bases and at J to 5 bases, leaving 6 bases not matched to a gene. CDR3 in amino acids: CSVDVREGRDTQYF. The CDR3 nucleotides read TGCAGCGTTGATGTGCGGGAGGGCCGAGATACGCAGTATTTT.

V and J are TRBV5-1 and TRBJ1-1; D gene ambiguous. The germline V gene encodes CDR1 SGHRS and CDR2 YFSETQ. The CDR3 covers 14 residues. Trimming removed 0 bases from V and 1 base from J, with 7 bases in between. DNA for the CDR3: TGCGCCAGCAGCTTGGAACGCCCGAACACTGAAGCTTTCTTT. It translates to CASSLERPNTEAFF.

This chain connects TRBV10-2 to TRBJ1-5; no clear D gene. The length of the CDR3 is 14 residues. V dropped 7 bases and J dropped 2 bases, with 12 bases sitting between them. CDR1 WSHSY and CDR2 SAAADI come from the germline V gene. Here the CDR3 reads CASNDVDGNQPQHF. In DNA, the CDR3 is TGCGCCAGCAATGACGTTGATGGCAATCAGCCCCAGCATTTT.

This chain joins TRBV12-3 or TRBV12-4 and TRBJ2-1; no clear D. Trimming took off 5 bases at V and 7 bases at J, with 3 bases between the two ends. The CDR3 consists of 10 residues. CDR3 sequence reads: CASSPNEQFF. DNA of the CDR3: TGTGCCAGCAGTCCGAATGAGCAGTTCTTC.

V and J are TRBV6-5 and TRBJ1-1; weak D call: TRBD1 (5 bases). Germline V gene data show CDR1 as MNHEY and CDR2 as SVGAGI. The CDR3 is 14 residues long. Trimming shortened V by 4 bases and J by 0 bases, and 9 bases separated the two germline ends. The CDR3 DNA reads TGTGCCAGCAGTTTTCAAGGGGTGAACACTGAAGCTTTCTTT. As protein: CASSFQGVNTEAFF.

This chain links TRBV29-1 with TRBJ1-1; TRBD1 is a possible D gene (5 bases). CDR1 and CDR2 from the germline V gene are SQVTM and ANQGSEA. CDR3 length equals 13 residues. Trimming removed 4 bases at V and 4 bases at J, with 13 bases between. This CDR3 reads CSVVKGASTEAFF. Here the CDR3 DNA reads TGCAGCGTTGTAAAAGGGGCTAGCACTGAAGCTTTCTTT.

This clone has just one count. One end of the junction does not line up with germline, which may come from a read error. The genes are TRBV28 and TRBJ1-5; D possibly corresponds to TRBD1 (6 bases). Germline V lookup: CDR1 MDHEN, CDR2 SYDVKM. The CDR3 has 12 residues. CDR3 sequence reads: CASSLSGHRGHF. The CDR3 bases are TGTGCCAGCAGCTTATCGGGACATCGGGGGCATTTT.

This clone was picked up one time. The rearrangement links TRBV21-1 to TRBJ2-5; the table gives TRBD2 as D, unverified against the DNA. TRBV21-1 corresponds to a pseudogene. The CDR3 loop spans 17 amino acids. The CDR3 region has the DNA TGTGCCAGCAGCAAAACAAGGACTAGCGGGAGCGAAGAGACCCAGTACTTC. Protein product: CASSKTRTSGSEETQYF.

This chain joins TRBV11-2 and TRBJ2-7; 8 positions agree with TRBD2. The CDR3 is 15 residues long. Germline CDR1 and CDR2: SGHAT and FQNNGV. V lost 5 bases, J lost 6 bases, and 12 bases stayed unmatched. CDR3 protein: CASSRSSLLAGEQYF. CDR3 sequence (DNA): TGTGCCAGCAGCCGCTCCTCCCTCCTAGCGGGCGAGCAGTACTTC. Combining the CDR3 with reference TRBV11-2 and TRBJ2-7 gives the whole variable domain EAGVAQSPRYKIIEKRQSVAFWCNPISGHATLYWYQQILGQGPKLLIQFQNNGVVDDSQLPKDRFSAERLKGVDSTLKIQPAKLEDSAVYLCASSRSSLLAGEQYFGPGTRLTVT.

The chain joins TRBV9 to TRBJ2-5; D is perhaps TRBD1 (6 bases). This CDR3 contains 16 residues. V was trimmed by 2 bases and J by 1 base, leaving 15 bases between them. The germline V gene has CDR1 SGDLS and CDR2 YYNGEE. CDR3 sequence reads: CASSVATGNGQETQYF. CDR3 nucleotides: TGTGCCAGCAGCGTCGCAACAGGGAATGGCCAAGAGACCCAGTACTTC.

This CDR3 is CASSQTNRASYEQYF. CDR3 nucleotides: TGTGCCAGCAGCCAGACAAACAGGGCTAGCTACGAGCAGTACTTC. The chain joins TRBV7-9 to TRBJ2-7; maybe TRBD1 (6 bases). Germline CDR1 is SEHNR and CDR2 is FQNEAQ (reference sequence). The CDR3 sequence is 15 residues long. Trimming took off 5 bases at V and 3 bases at J, with 17 bases between the two ends.